This TCR beta chain came from a study of human T cells and chemical hapten exposure. This clonotype has a count of ten or more. Its antigen is unidentified. Unfractionated whole blood was the source from which total RNA was extracted. Unique molecular identifiers were linked by the library to individual cDNA molecules. Original analysis: With a range of roughly 23,224 to 690,600, the median per sample was about 87,000 TCRs. In TCRdb, the 5' RACE reads were re-called with MiXCR into one record per CDR3 protein. The V and J calls were determined by TCRdb, not by the authors. Altogether around 80,000 distinct CDR3 sequences are present, roughly 15% being singletons, with the ten largest covering nearly 7%. Points from the study as a whole: No shift was seen in TCRs above 1 in 1000 frequency with DPC sensitization.

The sequence was obtained from a female donor in good health.

Written as DNA, the CDR3 is TGCAGTGCTGGCTTCAAAATGGCTCCTGAAGCTTTCTTT. Its translation: CSAGFKMAPEAFF. This chain uses TRBV20-1 with TRBJ1-1; no firm D call. Trimming left V 5 bases short and J 6 bases short, with 16 bases between. CDR3 length: 13 amino acids. Germline-derived CDR1 and CDR2 are DFQATT and SNEGSKA (reference sequence).